The text below deals with one TCR beta chain. Its antigen is unidentified. Fresh peripheral blood, about 9.3 ml, yielded the PBMCs. The data are from a study of T cells in Graves' hyperthyroidism and ophthalmopathy. At the level of the study: Peripheral blood was obtained at initial diagnosis, preceding any treatment. Points from the study as a whole: Classification by a 13 V-J model distinguished ophthalmopathy from stable hyperthyroidism. Most clonotypes expanded in thyroid above 0.001 were likewise present in blood.

The CDR3 is made up of 13 amino acids. Trimming removed 3 bases at V and 2 bases at J, with 7 bases between. The germline V gene has CDR1 SQVTM and CDR2 ANQGSEA. RNA transcripts gave rise to amplified TCR beta CDR3 regions. A set of HTBI primers served as the primers for a first-round RT-PCR of the TCR CDR3. In TCRdb, the multiplex PCR reads were re-called with MiXCR into one record per CDR3 protein. The sample lists more than 500,000 distinct CDR3 sequences, roughly 14% occurring once. Sequencing was carried out using blood. The V gene is TRBV29-1, the J gene TRBJ2-2; D remains unclear. The clonotype comes from a woman between 40 and 55 years old with Graves' ophthalmopathy. The CDR3, as DNA: TGCAGCGTTGAGGACCCAAACACCGGGGAGCTGTTTTTT. Its translation is CSVEDPNTGELFF.